This T cell receptor beta chain was captured by sequencing in a study of a mutant IDH1 vaccine in newly diagnosed glioma. The overall study: Investigators started vaccination 4-6 weeks after radiotherapy alone, or with temozolomide cycles. Those enrolled had earlier been treated with radiotherapy, temozolomide, or both, mostly both.

To note about this clone: Its antigen is undetermined.

Trimming took 3 bases from V and 1 from J, leaving 6 bases between them. Germline CDR1 reads MDHEN; CDR2 reads SYDVKM. This CDR3 comprises 13 residues. Time point noted: week 47, end of study. The vaccine gave 300 ug of a 20-mer mutant IDH1 peptide subcutaneously per dose. Eight vaccinations reached patients in weeks 1, 3, 5, 7, 11, 15, 19 and 23. The assay was immunoSEQ multiplex PCR, and TCRdb's table has in-frame clones only and misses some. The sample contains around 94,000 clones, roughly 90% of which appear only once. This receptor was obtained from a woman between 45 and 65 years old with glioma. Sequencing used PBMCs, obtained from a glioma patient whose treatment included an IDH1 peptide vaccine. The chain combines TRBV28 with TRBJ2-5; D remains ambiguous. The CDR3 DNA follows: TGTGCCAGCAGTTTTAGAGTCCAAGAGACCCAGTACTTC. Translated: CASSFRVQETQYF.